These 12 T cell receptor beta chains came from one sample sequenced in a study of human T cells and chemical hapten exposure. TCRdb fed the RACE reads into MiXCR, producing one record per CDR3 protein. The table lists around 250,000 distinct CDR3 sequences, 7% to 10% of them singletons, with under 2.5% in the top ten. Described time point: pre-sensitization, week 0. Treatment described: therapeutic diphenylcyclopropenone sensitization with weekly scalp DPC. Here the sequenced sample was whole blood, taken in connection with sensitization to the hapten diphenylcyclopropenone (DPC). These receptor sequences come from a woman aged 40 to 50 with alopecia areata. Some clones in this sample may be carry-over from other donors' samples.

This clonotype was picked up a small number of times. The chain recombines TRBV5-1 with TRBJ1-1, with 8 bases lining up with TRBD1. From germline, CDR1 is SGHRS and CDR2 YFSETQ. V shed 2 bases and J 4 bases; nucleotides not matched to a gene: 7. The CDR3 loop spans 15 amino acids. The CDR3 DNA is TGCGCCAGCAGCTTTACAGGGGGAAGGCCCACTGAAGCTTTCTTT. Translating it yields CASSFTGGRPTEAFF. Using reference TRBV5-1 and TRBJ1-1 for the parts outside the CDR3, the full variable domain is KAGVTQTPRYLIKTRGQQVTLSCSPISGHRSVSWYQQTPGQGLQFLFEYFSETQRNKGNFPGRFSGRQFSNSRSEMNVSTLELGDSALYLCASSFTGGRPTEAFFGQGTRLTVV.

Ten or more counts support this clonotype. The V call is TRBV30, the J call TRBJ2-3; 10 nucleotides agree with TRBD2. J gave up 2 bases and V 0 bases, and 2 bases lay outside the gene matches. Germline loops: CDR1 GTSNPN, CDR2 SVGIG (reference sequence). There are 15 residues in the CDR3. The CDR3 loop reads CAWSVGLADTDTQYF. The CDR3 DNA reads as TGTGCCTGGAGTGTAGGACTAGCGGACACAGATACGCAGTATTTT.

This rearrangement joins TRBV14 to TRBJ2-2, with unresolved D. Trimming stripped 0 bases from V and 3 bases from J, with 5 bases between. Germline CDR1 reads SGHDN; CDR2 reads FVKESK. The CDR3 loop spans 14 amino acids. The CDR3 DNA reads TGTGCCAGCAGCCAAGACCCTGACACCGGGGAGCTGTTTTTT. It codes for CASSQDPDTGELFF.

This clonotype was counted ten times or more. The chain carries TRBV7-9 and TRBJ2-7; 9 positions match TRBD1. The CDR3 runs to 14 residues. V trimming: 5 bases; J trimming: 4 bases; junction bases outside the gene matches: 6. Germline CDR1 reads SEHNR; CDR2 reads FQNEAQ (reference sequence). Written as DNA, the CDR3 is TGTGCCAGCAGCCCCGGGACAGGGTTGTACGAGCAGTACTTC. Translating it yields CASSPGTGLYEQYF.

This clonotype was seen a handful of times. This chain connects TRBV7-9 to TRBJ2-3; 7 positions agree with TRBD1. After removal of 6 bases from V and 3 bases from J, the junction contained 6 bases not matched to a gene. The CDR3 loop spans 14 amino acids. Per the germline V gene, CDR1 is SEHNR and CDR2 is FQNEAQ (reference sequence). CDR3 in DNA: TGTGCCAGCAGGCAAACGACAGGGACAGATACGCAGTATTTT. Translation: CASRQTTGTDTQYF. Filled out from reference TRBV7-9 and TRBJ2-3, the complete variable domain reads DTGVSQNPRHKITKRGQNVTFRCDPISEHNRLYWYRQTLGQGPEFLTYFQNEAQLEKSRLLSDRFSAERPKGSFSTLEIQRTEQGDSAMYLCASRQTTGTDTQYFGPGTRLTVL.

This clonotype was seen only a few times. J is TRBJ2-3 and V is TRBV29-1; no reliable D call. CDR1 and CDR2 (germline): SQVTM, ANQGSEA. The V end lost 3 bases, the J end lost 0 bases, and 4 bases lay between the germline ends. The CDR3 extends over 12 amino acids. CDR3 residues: CSVEESTDTQYF. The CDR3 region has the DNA TGCAGCGTTGAGGAGAGCACAGATACGCAGTATTTT.

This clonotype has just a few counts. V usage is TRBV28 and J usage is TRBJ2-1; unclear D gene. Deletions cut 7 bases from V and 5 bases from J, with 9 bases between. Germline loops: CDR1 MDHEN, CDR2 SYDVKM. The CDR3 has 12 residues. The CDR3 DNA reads TGTGCCAGCACCCCTGGGGACAATGAGCAGTTCTTC. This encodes CASTPGDNEQFF.

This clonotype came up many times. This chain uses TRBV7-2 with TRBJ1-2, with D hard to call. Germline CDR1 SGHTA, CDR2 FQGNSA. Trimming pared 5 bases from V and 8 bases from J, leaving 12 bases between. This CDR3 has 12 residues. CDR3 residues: CASSPLSFGYTF. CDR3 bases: TGTGCCAGCAGCCCACTTTCATTCGGCTACACCTTC.

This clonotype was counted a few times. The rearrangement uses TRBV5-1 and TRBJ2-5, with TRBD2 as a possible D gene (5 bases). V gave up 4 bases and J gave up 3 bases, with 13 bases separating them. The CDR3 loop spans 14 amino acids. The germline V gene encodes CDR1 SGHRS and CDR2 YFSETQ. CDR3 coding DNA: TGCGCCAGCAGCCCCCGGACTGGGGAAGAGACCCAGTACTTC. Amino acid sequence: CASSPRTGEETQYF.

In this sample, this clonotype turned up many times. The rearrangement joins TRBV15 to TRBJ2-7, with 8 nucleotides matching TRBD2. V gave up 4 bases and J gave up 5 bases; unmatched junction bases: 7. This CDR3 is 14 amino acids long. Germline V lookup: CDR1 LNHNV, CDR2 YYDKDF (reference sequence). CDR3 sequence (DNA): TGTGCCACCAGCATCGGCGGGAGGAGCGACGAGCAGTACTTC. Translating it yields CATSIGGRSDEQYF.

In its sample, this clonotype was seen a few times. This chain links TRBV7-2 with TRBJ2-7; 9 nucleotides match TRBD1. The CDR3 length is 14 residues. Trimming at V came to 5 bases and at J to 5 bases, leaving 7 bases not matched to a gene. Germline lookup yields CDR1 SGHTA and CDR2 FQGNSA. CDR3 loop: CASSTRTGADEQYF. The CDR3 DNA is TGTGCCAGCAGCACCCGGACAGGGGCAGACGAGCAGTACTTC.

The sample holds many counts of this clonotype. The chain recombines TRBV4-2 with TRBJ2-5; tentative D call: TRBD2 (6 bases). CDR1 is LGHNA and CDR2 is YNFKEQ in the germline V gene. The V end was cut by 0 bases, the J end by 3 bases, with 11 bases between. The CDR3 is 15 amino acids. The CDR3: CASSQDRRGEETQYF. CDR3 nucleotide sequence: TGTGCCAGCAGCCAAGACCGCCGCGGGGAAGAGACCCAGTACTTC.